One sample yielded the 26 T cell receptor beta chains listed below, sequenced in a study of blood T cell repertoires in COVID-19. The protocol was immunoSEQ multiplex PCR, while the TCRdb copy is restricted to in-frame clones and leaves out a portion. The data hold over 200,000 clones, with about 91% observed a single time. The specimen sequenced was peripheral blood. The receptors stem from a man aged 25 to 40 with acute or convalescent COVID-19.

The chain joins TRBV5-1 to TRBJ2-7, with D possibly matching TRBD1 (6 bases). Between the trimmed V and J ends, which lost 4 bases and 5 bases, there was a span of 13 bases. CDR1 is SGHRS and CDR2 is YFSETQ in the germline V gene. This CDR3 is 13 amino acids long. The CDR3 bases are TGCGCCAGCAGCACCCTGAGGGGGAACGAGCAGTACTTC. Translation gives CASSTLRGNEQYF.

The rearrangement joins TRBV28 to TRBJ1-6; 7 bases align to TRBD1. Germline CDR1 MDHEN, CDR2 SYDVKM. The V and J ends lost 4 bases and 7 bases, in that order; junction bases with no gene match: 7. The CDR3 totals 15 residues. The CDR3 loop reads CASSSTGTVNSPLHF. The CDR3 DNA reads as TGTGCCAGCAGTTCAACCGGGACAGTCAATTCACCCCTCCACTTT. Complete variable domain (other parts from reference TRBV28 and TRBJ1-6): DVKVTQSSRYLVKRTGEKVFLECVQDMDHENMFWYRQDPGLGLRLIYFSYDVKMKEKGDIPEGYSVSREKKERFSLILESASTNQTSMYLCASSSTGTVNSPLHFGNGTRLTVT.

The chain recombines TRBV7-9 with TRBJ1-6; no definite D call. This CDR3 spans 15 amino acids. The V gene's germline CDR1 is SEHNR and CDR2 FQNEAQ (reference sequence). Trimming cost V 1 base and J 10 bases, with 14 bases left between them. The CDR3 sequence: CASSLGTGSESPLHF. The CDR3 DNA sequence: TGTGCCAGCAGCTTAGGTACGGGATCTGAATCACCCCTCCACTTT.

The chain carries TRBV7-2 and TRBJ2-3; TRBD2 matches at 12 bases. CDR1 and CDR2 (germline): SGHTA, FQGNSA. The ends lost 1 base at V and 1 base at J; junction bases unmatched: 0. The CDR3 contains 16 residues. CDR3 in DNA: TGTGCCAGCAGCTTAGGACTAGCGGGGGGCACAGATACGCAGTATTTT. The encoded protein is CASSLGLAGGTDTQYF.

The chain employs TRBV3-1 (or the pseudogene TRBV3-2) and TRBJ2-1; D is uncertain. There are 12 residues in the CDR3. Germline CDR1 LGHDT, CDR2 YNNKEL (reference sequence). The V gene lost 8 bases and the J gene lost 3 bases, with 8 bases spanning the gap. The CDR3 DNA reads as TGTGCCAGCCGCGGAATCTACAATGAGCAGTTCTTC. Protein product: CASRGIYNEQFF.

The chain joins TRBV28 to TRBJ2-7, with 7 bases matching TRBD1. The germline gives CDR1 MDHEN, CDR2 SYDVKM. Trimming cost V 5 bases and J 7 bases; bases outside gene matches: 2. There are 11 residues in the CDR3. The CDR3 reads CASSQDREQYF. CDR3 nucleotides: TGTGCCAGCAGTCAGGACAGGGAGCAGTACTTC.

The chain joins TRBV7-3 to TRBJ2-3, with a possible D match to TRBD1 (5 bases). Germline CDR1 and CDR2: SGHTA and FQGTGA. CDR3 size: 14 residues. Trimming took off 6 bases at V and 7 bases at J, with 17 bases between the two ends. The CDR3 reads CASSQDITQYTQYF. The CDR3 DNA reads as TGTGCCAGCAGTCAGGACATTACACAGTATACGCAGTATTTT.

The chain joins TRBV7-2 to TRBJ2-1; TRBD1 matches 9 bases. The CDR3 sequence is 15 residues long. V lost 2 bases and J lost 5; bases outside the gene matches: 4. Germline values: CDR1 SGHTA, CDR2 FQGNSA. CDR3 sequence reads: CASSLRDRAHNEQFF. For the CDR3, the DNA is TGTGCCAGCAGCTTAAGGGACAGGGCGCACAATGAGCAGTTCTTC.

This chain joins TRBV6-5 and TRBJ2-3; 7 bases are a match to TRBD1. The CDR3 runs 11 residues. The germline V gene encodes CDR1 MNHEY and CDR2 SVGAGI. Trimming cost V 6 bases and J 10 bases; bases outside gene matches: 4. The DNA for the CDR3 is TGTGCCAGCAGGACAGGGCCATCGCAGTATTTT. This sequence encodes CASRTGPSQYF.

The gene calls are TRBV6-6 and TRBJ2-7, with TRBD2 matching 8 bases. V was clipped by 2 bases and J by 6 bases; unmatched bases: 12. The CDR3 contains 16 residues. Germline V lookup: CDR1 MNHNY, CDR2 SVGAGI (reference sequence). Here the CDR3 DNA reads TGTGCCAGCAGTTACCTGAGCGGGGGCTGGGGAAGCGAGCAGTACTTC. Translation gives CASSYLSGGWGSEQYF.

This chain links TRBV3-1 (or the pseudogene TRBV3-2) with TRBJ1-5, with TRBD1 matching 8 bases. J gave up 4 bases and V 0 bases, and 8 bases lay outside the gene matches. CDR1 LGHDT and CDR2 YNNKEL come from the germline V gene (reference sequence). This CDR3 is built from 17 residues. The CDR3 is CASSQDATGGRNQPQHF. The CDR3 region has the DNA TGTGCCAGCAGCCAAGATGCCACAGGGGGAAGAAATCAGCCCCAGCATTTT.

This chain links TRBV5-6 with TRBJ2-2; possible D gene TRBD1, 5 bases. The CDR3 spans 15 residues. Germline CDR1 SGHDT, CDR2 YYEEEE. Trimming took 2 bases from V and 6 from J, leaving 14 bases between them. The CDR3 DNA sequence: TGTGCCAGCAGCTTCCAGGGTTGGTCGTCCGGGGAGCTGTTTTTT. Translated, it gives CASSFQGWSSGELFF.

V and J are TRBV7-2 and TRBJ2-5, with 11 bases identical to TRBD2. Germline V gene data show CDR1 as SGHTA and CDR2 as FQGNSA. The CDR3 spans 14 residues. J gave up 3 bases and V 5 bases, and 2 bases lay outside the gene matches. CDR3 nucleotides: TGTGCCAGCAGCCCTAGCGGGGGGAAAGAGACCCAGTACTTC. Translated, it gives CASSPSGGKETQYF.

The chain employs TRBV11-2 and TRBJ1-2; the D gene is possibly TRBD1 (6 bases). Germline values: CDR1 SGHAT, CDR2 FQNNGV. The ends were cut back, 0 bases at V and 2 bases at J, with 16 bases in the middle. This CDR3 is 17 amino acids long. This chain's CDR3 is CASSLDDRISLNYGYTF. The DNA for the CDR3 is TGTGCCAGCAGCTTAGATGACAGGATATCGCTGAACTATGGCTACACCTTC.

J is TRBJ2-1 and V is TRBV5-5, with TRBD2 matching 10 bases. Germline CDR1 and CDR2: SGHKS and YYEKEE (reference sequence). The CDR3 covers 15 residues. V shed 2 bases and J 5 bases; nucleotides not matched to a gene: 4. Here the CDR3 DNA reads TGTGCCAGCAGCTTCCTAGCGGGAGAGAACAATGAGCAGTTCTTC. Encoded protein: CASSFLAGENNEQFF.

This chain connects TRBV5-1 to TRBJ1-5, with D perhaps TRBD1 (6 bases). CDR3 length: 14 amino acids. V was shortened by 2 bases and J by 6 bases, with 12 bases between the two germline ends. Germline V gene data show CDR1 as SGHRS and CDR2 as YFSETQ. The CDR3 bases are TGCGCCAGCAGCTTAGGTCTGGGGGCTCAGCCCCAGCATTTT. Its translation: CASSLGLGAQPQHF.

The chain couples TRBV11-1 to TRBJ2-3, with a tentative D call TRBD2 (6 bases). CDR1 SGHAT and CDR2 FQDESV come from the germline V gene (reference sequence). The CDR3 sequence is 15 residues long. Trimming took 0 bases from V and 4 from J, leaving 11 bases between them. The CDR3 DNA is TGTGCCAGCAGCTTAGCGGGAGGTGGGGCAGATACGCAGTATTTT. Translating it yields CASSLAGGGADTQYF.

The chain combines TRBV5-6 with TRBJ1-2, with 9 bases aligning to TRBD1. Germline V gene data show CDR1 as SGHDT and CDR2 as YYEEEE. The ends lost 1 base at V and 4 bases at J; junction bases unmatched: 2. The CDR3 has 14 residues. CDR3: CASSLPDRGYGYTF. CDR3 coding DNA: TGTGCCAGCAGCTTGCCGGACAGGGGCTATGGCTACACCTTC.

This chain joins TRBV28 and TRBJ1-2; 8 bases agree with TRBD1. V lost 5 bases to trimming and J lost 1 base; unmatched junction nucleotides: 6. Germline V lookup: CDR1 MDHEN, CDR2 SYDVKM. CDR3 size: 15 residues. The CDR3 nucleotides are TGTGCCAGCAGTCCCGGGACAGGTCTTAACTATGGCTACACCTTC. It yields the protein CASSPGTGLNYGYTF.

The rearrangement joins TRBV6-5 to TRBJ2-7, with unresolved D. Looked up from germline, CDR1 is MNHEY and CDR2 is SVGAGI. The CDR3 is made up of 12 amino acids. V was pared by 4 bases and J by 4 bases, with 8 bases between. The CDR3 nucleotides are TGTGCCAGCAGTTTTTCAGGTTACGAGCAGTACTTC. Translating gives CASSFSGYEQYF.

This clone was counted between two and nine times. The chain carries TRBV18 and TRBJ1-1, with a tentative D call TRBD1 (5 bases). This CDR3 is 17 amino acids long. The germline CDR1 and CDR2 sequences are KGHSH and LQKENI. Deletions cut 2 bases from V and 0 bases from J, with 16 bases between. The CDR3: CASSPRAGTYMNTEAFF. As DNA, the CDR3 is TGTGCCAGCTCACCAAGGGCCGGGACTTACATGAACACTGAAGCTTTCTTT.

V usage is TRBV19 and J usage is TRBJ1-3, with D possibly matching TRBD1 (5 bases). The germline V gene has CDR1 LNHDA and CDR2 SQIVND (reference sequence). V was clipped by 1 base and J by 0 bases, with 10 bases between them. The CDR3 spans 16 residues. CDR3: CASSIGTRNSGNTIYF. CDR3 nucleotides: TGTGCCAGTAGTATAGGGACAAGGAACTCTGGAAACACCATATATTTT. The full variable domain, its missing parts supplied by reference TRBV19 and TRBJ1-3, is DGGITQSPKYLFRKEGQNVTLSCEQNLNHDAMYWYRQDPGQGLRLIYYSQIVNDFQKGDIAEGYSVSREKKESFPLTVTSAQKNPTAFYLCASSIGTRNSGNTIYFGEGSWLTVV.

The CDR3 protein is CASNLVNSGTGELFF. The CDR3 DNA reads as TGTGCCAGCAACTTGGTCAACAGTGGCACCGGGGAGCTGTTTTTT. The V call is TRBV6-5, the J call TRBJ2-2; D remains ambiguous. With 7 bases removed from V and 4 bases from J, the gap between germline ends came to 16 bases. CDR1 and CDR2 from the germline V gene are MNHEY and SVGAGI. The CDR3 runs 15 residues.

This clone came up once. This chain connects TRBV6-5 to TRBJ1-1, with 7 bases matching TRBD1. This CDR3 comprises 14 residues. CDR1 and CDR2 (germline): MNHEY, SVGAGI. Trimming at V came to 5 bases and at J to 2 bases, leaving 5 bases not matched to a gene. This chain's CDR3 is CASSRDSLNTEAFF. CDR3 sequence (DNA): TGTGCCAGCAGTCGGGACAGCCTCAACACTGAAGCTTTCTTT.

The gene calls are TRBV27 and TRBJ2-5; TRBD2 might be the D (5 bases). Germline CDR1 and CDR2: MNHEY and SMNVEV (reference sequence). This CDR3 comprises 13 residues. V dropped 3 bases and J dropped 7 bases, with 12 bases sitting between them. The CDR3 region is CASSFPGGATQYF. DNA for the CDR3: TGTGCCAGCAGTTTCCCAGGAGGTGCGACCCAGTACTTC.

This chain links TRBV5-1 with TRBJ2-7; TRBD1 is a possible D gene (6 bases). The ends were cut back, 1 base at V and 5 bases at J, with 19 bases in the middle. The CDR3 is made up of 16 amino acids. Germline V gene sequence: CDR1 SGHRS, CDR2 YFSETQ. The CDR3, as DNA: TGCGCCAGCAGCTTGAGTGGGGGACAAGGTTACAACGAGCAGTACTTC. It is translated as CASSLSGGQGYNEQYF.